This T cell receptor beta chain originates from a study of T cells in Graves' hyperthyroidism and ophthalmopathy. This clonotype was recorded many times. Clinical symptoms, serum thyroxine, TRAb, thyroid ultrasound and orbital computed tomography informed diagnoses. A 10 ml volume of fresh peripheral blood provided the PBMCs. Germline V gives CDR1 LGHNT, CDR2 FRNRAP. The CDR3 runs 15 residues. J lost 3 bases, V lost 5 bases, and 3 bases had no gene match. RNA transcripts yielded amplified TCR beta CDR3 regions. TCR CDR3 regions were first amplified by RT-PCR with HTBI primers. TCRdb analysed the multiplex PCR reads with MiXCR anew, one entry per CDR3 protein. This table holds around 210,000 distinct CDR3 sequences, 17% found once.

The sequence was obtained from a woman in her fifties or sixties with Graves' hyperthyroidism. The J gene is TRBJ2-5, the V gene TRBV12-5; the match to TRBD2 covers 13 bases. Sequences were obtained from blood. The CDR3 DNA follows: TGTGCTAGTGGTGTAGGGACTAGCGGGAAAGAGACCCAGTACTTC. It translates to CASGVGTSGKETQYF.